The clone carrying this T cell receptor beta chain was picked up a small number of times. The data belong to a study of T cells after yellow fever vaccination. Background on the study: Preparation used SMART-Seq v4 Ultra Low Input for the low-cell-number fractions.

The germline CDR1 and CDR2 sequences are WSHSY and SAAADI. The ends were cut back, 0 bases at V and 3 bases at J, with 15 bases in the middle. CDR3 size: 16 residues. A single record per CDR3 protein comes from TCRdb applying MiXCR to the 5' RACE reads. The sample contains 500,000 to 550,000 distinct CDR3 sequences, around a fifth of which appear only once. The origin of this receptor is a young man who received the YFV17D yellow fever vaccine. The sample consisted of PBMCs, taken about 20 days after the first yellow fever vaccination. The chain couples TRBV10-2 to TRBJ2-7; D is perhaps TRBD2 (6 bases). CDR3 sequence: CASSESGGSGYYEQYF. In DNA, the CDR3 is TGCGCCAGCAGTGAGTCGGGGGGTTCCGGATACTACGAGCAGTACTTC.